The 10 T cell receptor beta chains listed next were all sequenced from one sample in a study of a mutant IDH1 vaccine in newly diagnosed glioma. No antigen has been identified for these receptors. The time point is: week 35, safety follow-up. Every vaccine dose comprised 300 ug of mutant IDH1 20-mer peptide plus topical imiquimod. Assay used: immunoSEQ multiplex PCR; TCRdb lists only in-frame clones, some missing. The top ten clones hold approximately 15% of a sample with some 30,000 clones, 81% of them seen once. The sequencing used PBMCs, collected from a glioma patient whose treatment included an IDH1 peptide vaccine. These TCRs come from a man younger than 45 with glioma.

The chain has TRBV18 and TRBJ1-5; D ambiguous. Trimming removed 2 bases at V and 7 bases at J, with 9 bases between. This CDR3 comprises 13 residues. Per germline, CDR1 KGHSH and CDR2 LQKENI. CDR3 in amino acids: CASSPGDGQPQHF. Written as DNA, the CDR3 is TGTGCCAGCTCACCAGGAGATGGGCAGCCCCAGCATTTT.

This chain links TRBV7-8 with TRBJ2-7; D possibly matches TRBD1 or TRBD2 (5 bases each). V lost 1 base, J lost 2 bases, and 12 bases lay in between. The CDR3 length is 15 residues. CDR1 is SGHVS, CDR2 FQNEAQ, per germline. CDR3 region: CASSLVRGAAYEQYF. In DNA, the CDR3 is TGTGCCAGCAGCTTAGTGCGAGGGGCGGCCTACGAGCAGTACTTC.

The rearrangement uses TRBV7-9 and TRBJ2-7, with D perhaps being TRBD1 or TRBD2 (7 bases each). Trimming took off 7 bases at V and 6 bases at J, with 16 bases between the two ends. This CDR3 comprises 13 residues. Germline CDR1 and CDR2: SEHNR and FQNEAQ (reference sequence). CDR3 nucleotides: TGTGCCAGCATCCGACAGGGAGGGGGCGAGCAGTACTTC. It is translated as CASIRQGGGEQYF.

The gene calls are TRBV7-6 and TRBJ2-5; D is unresolved. Germline CDR1 reads SGHVS; CDR2 reads FNYEAQ. This CDR3 comprises 10 residues. Trimming removed 11 bases from V and 5 bases from J, with 9 bases in between. CDR3 amino acids: CAVGEETQYF. The CDR3 DNA reads as TGTGCCGTTGGCGAGGAGACCCAGTACTTC.

The V gene is TRBV12-5, the J gene TRBJ2-7; D ambiguous. Trimming removed 0 bases at V and 4 bases at J, with 10 bases between. The CDR3 extends over 14 amino acids. Germline V gives CDR1 LGHNT, CDR2 FRNRAP. The CDR3 region is CASGLVGAGYEQYF. The DNA for the CDR3 is TGTGCTAGTGGTTTGGTAGGCGCAGGATACGAGCAGTACTTC. Based on the CDR3 plus reference TRBV12-5 and TRBJ2-7, the full variable domain is DARVTQTPRHKVTEMGQEVTMRCQPILGHNTVFWYRQTMMQGLELLAYFRNRAPLDDSGMPKDRFSAEMPDATLATLKIQPSEPRDSAVYFCASGLVGAGYEQYFGPGTRLTVT.

In DNA form, the CDR3 reads TGTGCCAGCAGTGAATCCAACAGGGGCTACACCTTC. As protein: CASSESNRGYTF. The chain carries TRBV25-1 and TRBJ1-2, with D tentatively TRBD1 (5 bases). Looked up from germline, CDR1 is MGHDK and CDR2 is SYGVNS. The CDR3 consists of 12 residues. V gave up 1 base and J gave up 8 bases, with 8 bases separating them.

The V call is TRBV27, the J call TRBJ2-5; 11 bases are shared with TRBD2. Germline trimming cut 4 bases from V and 5 bases from J; bases unmatched to any gene: 3. Germline assignment: CDR1 MNHEY and CDR2 SMNVEV (reference sequence). This CDR3 has 14 amino acids. The CDR3 region is CASSSLAGGETQYF. In DNA form, the CDR3 reads TGTGCCAGCAGTTCCTTAGCGGGAGGGGAGACCCAGTACTTC.

V usage is TRBV19 and J usage is TRBJ2-7; 9 bases fit TRBD2. The CDR3 totals 15 residues. After removal of 2 bases from V and 2 bases from J, the junction contained 4 bases not matched to a gene. The germline V gene encodes CDR1 LNHDA and CDR2 SQIVND (reference sequence). CDR3 amino acids: CASSIPLAGTYEQYF. CDR3 DNA: TGTGCCAGTAGTATACCCCTAGCGGGGACCTACGAGCAGTACTTC.

The chain links TRBV5-1 to TRBJ1-5; 9 bases line up with TRBD1. With 0 bases clipped from V and 5 bases from J, the junction kept 0 bases outside the gene matches. This CDR3 spans 14 amino acids. Germline V lookup: CDR1 SGHRS, CDR2 YFSETQ. The CDR3 reads CASSLGTGDQPQHF. CDR3 DNA sequence: TGCGCCAGCAGCTTGGGGACAGGGGATCAGCCCCAGCATTTT. The whole variable domain, remainder taken from reference TRBV5-1 and TRBJ1-5, is KAGVTQTPRYLIKTRGQQVTLSCSPISGHRSVSWYQQTPGQGLQFLFEYFSETQRNKGNFPGRFSGRQFSNSRSEMNVSTLELGDSALYLCASSLGTGDQPQHFGDGTRLSIL.

This sequence joins TRBV5-4 and TRBJ2-3, with no clear D. This CDR3 spans 15 amino acids. Trimming shortened V by 1 base and J by 2 bases, and 11 bases separated the two germline ends. The germline V gene has CDR1 SGHNT and CDR2 YYREEE (reference sequence). The CDR3 region is CASSLRQADTDTQYF. The CDR3 region has the DNA TGTGCCAGCAGCTTGAGGCAGGCCGACACAGATACGCAGTATTTT.